This T cell receptor (beta chain) originates from a study of shared clonotypes between healthy human individuals. CD45RO-negative, CCR7-positively selected cells formed the naive CD8 fraction, excluding terminally differentiated effector memory CD45RA+ cells. From germline, CDR1 is SGDLS and CDR2 YYNGEE. V lost 4 bases, J lost 2 bases, and 8 bases stayed unmatched. CDR3 length: 16 residues. Profiling relied on immunoSEQ multiplex PCR, and the TCRdb table lists in-frame clones only, not all of them. The profile covers under 1 million clones, with roughly 96% appearing a single time and about 0.22% taken by the ten largest.

This TCR was recovered from a man between 25 and 39 years old in good health. Sequences were obtained from naive CD8+ T cells sorted from blood. V and J are TRBV9 and TRBJ1-4; 7 bases are shared with TRBD1. The CDR3 DNA reads TGTGCCAGCAGCCCGGACAGGACAGCCACTAATGAAAAACTGTTTTTT. Amino acids: CASSPDRTATNEKLFF.